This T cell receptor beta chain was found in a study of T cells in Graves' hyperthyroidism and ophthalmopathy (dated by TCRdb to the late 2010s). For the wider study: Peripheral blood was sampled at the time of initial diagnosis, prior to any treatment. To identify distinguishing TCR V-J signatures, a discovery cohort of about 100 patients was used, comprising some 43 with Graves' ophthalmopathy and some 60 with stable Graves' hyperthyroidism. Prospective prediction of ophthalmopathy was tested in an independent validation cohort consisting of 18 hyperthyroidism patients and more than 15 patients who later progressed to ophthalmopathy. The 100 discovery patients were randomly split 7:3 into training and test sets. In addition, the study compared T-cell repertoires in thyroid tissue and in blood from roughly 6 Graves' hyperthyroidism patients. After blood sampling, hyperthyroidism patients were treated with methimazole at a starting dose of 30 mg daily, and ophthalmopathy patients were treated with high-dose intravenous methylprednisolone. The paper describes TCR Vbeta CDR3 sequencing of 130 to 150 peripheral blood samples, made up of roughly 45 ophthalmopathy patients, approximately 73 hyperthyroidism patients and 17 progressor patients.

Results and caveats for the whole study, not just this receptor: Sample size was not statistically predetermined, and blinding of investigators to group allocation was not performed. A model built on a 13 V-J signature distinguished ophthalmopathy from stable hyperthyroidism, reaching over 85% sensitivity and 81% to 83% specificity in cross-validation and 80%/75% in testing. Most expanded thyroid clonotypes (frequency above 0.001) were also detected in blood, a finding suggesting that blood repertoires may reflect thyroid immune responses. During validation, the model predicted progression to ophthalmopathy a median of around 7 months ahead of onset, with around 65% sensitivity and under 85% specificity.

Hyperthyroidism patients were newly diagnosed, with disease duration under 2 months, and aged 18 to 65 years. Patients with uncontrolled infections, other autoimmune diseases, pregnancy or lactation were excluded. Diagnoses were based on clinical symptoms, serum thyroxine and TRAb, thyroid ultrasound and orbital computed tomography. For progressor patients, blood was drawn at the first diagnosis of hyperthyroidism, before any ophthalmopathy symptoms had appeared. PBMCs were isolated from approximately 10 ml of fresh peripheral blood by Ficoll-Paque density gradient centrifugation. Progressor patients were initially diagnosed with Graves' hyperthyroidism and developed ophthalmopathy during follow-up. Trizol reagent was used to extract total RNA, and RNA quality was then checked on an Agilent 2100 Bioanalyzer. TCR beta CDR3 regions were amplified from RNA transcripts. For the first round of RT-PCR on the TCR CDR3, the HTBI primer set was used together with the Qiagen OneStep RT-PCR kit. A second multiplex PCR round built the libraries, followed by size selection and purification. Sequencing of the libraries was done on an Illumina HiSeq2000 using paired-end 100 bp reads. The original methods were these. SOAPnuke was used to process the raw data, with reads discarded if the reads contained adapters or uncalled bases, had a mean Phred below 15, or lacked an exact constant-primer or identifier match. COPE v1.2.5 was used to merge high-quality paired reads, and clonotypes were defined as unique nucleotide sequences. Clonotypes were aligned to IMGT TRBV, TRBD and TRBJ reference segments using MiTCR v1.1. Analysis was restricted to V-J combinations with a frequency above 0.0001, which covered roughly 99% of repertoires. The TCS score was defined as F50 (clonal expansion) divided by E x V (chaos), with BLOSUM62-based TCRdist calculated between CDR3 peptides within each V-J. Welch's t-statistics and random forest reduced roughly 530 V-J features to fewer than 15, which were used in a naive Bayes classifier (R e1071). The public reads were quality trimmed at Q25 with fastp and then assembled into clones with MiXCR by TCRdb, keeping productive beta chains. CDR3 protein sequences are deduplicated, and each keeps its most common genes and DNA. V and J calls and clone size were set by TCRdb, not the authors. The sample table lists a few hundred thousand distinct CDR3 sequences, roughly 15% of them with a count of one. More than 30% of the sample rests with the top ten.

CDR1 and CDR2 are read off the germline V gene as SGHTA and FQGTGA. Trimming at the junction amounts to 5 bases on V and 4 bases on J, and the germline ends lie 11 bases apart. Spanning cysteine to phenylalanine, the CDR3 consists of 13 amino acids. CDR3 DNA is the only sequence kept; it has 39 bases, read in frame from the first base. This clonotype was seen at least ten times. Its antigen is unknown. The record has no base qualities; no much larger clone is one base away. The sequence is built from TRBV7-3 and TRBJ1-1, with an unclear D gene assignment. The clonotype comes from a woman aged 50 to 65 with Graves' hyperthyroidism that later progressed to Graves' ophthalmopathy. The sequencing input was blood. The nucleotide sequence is TGTGCCAGCAGCCCCCTCCCTTTCACTGAAGCTTTCTTT. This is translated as CASSPLPFTEAFF.